This entry concerns a single T cell receptor beta chain. Its antigen is as yet unknown. This entry is derived from a study of graft-versus-host responses after intestinal transplantation. Produced via immunoSEQ multiplex PCR; TCRdb's table is partial and in-frame only. The sample carries tens of thousands of clones, about 95% recorded once. The origin of this receptor is a human donor who was the organ donor for an intestinal transplant. The sample in question was unstimulated CD4+ T cells sorted from spleen or lymph node cells, obtained before transplant.

CDR3 residues: CASSFRPRQRVLNTGELFF. The DNA for the CDR3 is TGTGCCAGCAGCTTCCGCCCTCGACAGAGGGTGCTCAACACCGGGGAGCTGTTTTTT. The gene calls are TRBV7-2 and TRBJ2-2; D tentatively reads TRBD1 or TRBD2 (5 bases each). CDR3 length: 19 residues. The V end lost 3 bases, the J end lost 2 bases, and 22 bases lay between the germline ends. Germline CDR1 reads SGHTA; CDR2 reads FQGNSA.